This T cell receptor (beta chain) was found in a study of blood T cell repertoires in COVID-19 (TCRdb year 2020). Looking at the study overall: The collaborator samples originated in the United States, Italy and Spain and spanned the acute and convalescent phases of COVID-19. The material from the prospective study consisted of cDNA or gDNA derived from T cells, B-cell-depleted T cells, or PBMCs. Deeply sampled blood TCRbeta repertoires from subjects exposed to, actively infected with, or recovered from COVID-19 were included in the dataset. The repertoires were released in a freely available public database meant as a resource for research on the immune response to SARS-CoV-2. The samples were drawn from the first 160 participants of the ongoing ImmuneRACE study and from 1,254 subjects provided by 6 global collaborators. Sample metadata almost always included a de-identified subject ID, COVID-19 status, age in years and sex. Where HLA class I and class II types were available, the types were taken from metadata supplied by the sample provider, not from assay-based typing. What the work shows at the level of the full study, not this receptor alone: The quantity of clinical and demographic metadata differed by source and by participant and was supplied without curation.

This clone was counted only a few times. The clone's antigen remains unknown. No base quality values were provided; no much bigger clone lies one nucleotide off. Compared with germline, V lacks 3 bases and J lacks 4 bases; bases without a gene match: 3. The CDR3 runs 15 residues from the cysteine to the phenylalanine. Only the CDR3 region is kept as DNA, spanning 45 bases read in frame from base 1. CDR1 and CDR2, looked up from the germline V gene, are LGHNA and YNFKEQ. One collaborating source in Seattle enrolled patients during active infection and followed them longitudinally through the course of disease. Collaborating institutions collected whole blood in K2EDTA tubes following their own protocols. For TCRbeta analysis, collaborator samples were shipped as frozen whole blood, as isolated PBMCs, or as DNA extracted from either sample type. The immunoSEQ Assay, a bias-controlled multiplex PCR, was used to amplify TCRbeta CDR3 regions from genomic DNA. Regarding the original processing steps: Nucleated cell counts per sample were estimated from amplification of reference gene primers within the assay. Sequence reads were collapsed and filtered to measure the absolute abundance of every unique TCRbeta CDR3 rearrangement. For each sample, productive Simpson clonality was calculated as the square root of Simpson's diversity index across productive rearrangements. TCRdb took this table from immuneACCESS and kept in-frame rearrangements with V and J called. Such tables lack part of the clones; where checked against another copy, unresolved V genes explain under half of the gap, and the rest is unexplained. That table furnishes V, J and clone size, whereas the DNA furnished D and trimming. This sample has 160,000 or so clones in its table, and 79% of those were observed once. Together, the top ten hold 8.1% of the sample.

Sequenced input: peripheral blood. The clonotype was recovered from a woman aged 55-70 years with COVID-19, enrolled during active disease. The chain uses TRBV4-2 and TRBJ2-7, with 13 bases matching TRBD2. CDR3 protein: CASSHTGLAGYEQYF. Here is the DNA: TGTGCCAGCAGCCACACGGGACTAGCGGGGTACGAGCAGTACTTC.